These T cell receptor beta chains were read from a single sample in a study of Graves' ophthalmopathy and Graves' hyperthyroidism. TCRdb passed the multiplex PCR reads through MiXCR, listing each CDR3 protein once. Of about 740,000 distinct CDR3 sequences listed, 40% are singletons. Sequenced sample: peripheral blood. The source of these receptors is an adult man with Graves' ophthalmopathy. Both conserved end residues are part of each CDR3. Fields, in order: V gene, clone size, J gene, D gene, CDR3 length, CDR3 protein, CDR3 DNA. A D gene is named only where the DNA matches it firmly. The size field is filled for only some rows; it gives once, few, many or a size class.

>TRBV20-1|once|TRBJ2-7|NA|14
CSASFGGYSYGQYF
TGCAGTGCCAGCTTCGGTGGGTACTCCTACGGGCAGTACTTC
>TRBV19|few|TRBJ1-1|NA|14
CASSQQGPSTEAFF
TGTGCCAGTAGTCAACAGGGTCCGTCCACTGAAGCTTTCTTT
>TRBV24-1|NA|TRBJ1-5|NA|16
CASSPRHYNSNQPQHF
TGTGCCAGCAGCCCCAGACACTACAATAGCAATCAGCCCCAGCATTTT
>TRBV2|few|TRBJ2-6|TRBD1|15
CASSYRGSRANVLTF
TGTGCCAGCAGTTACAGGGGGTCTCGGGCCAACGTCCTGACTTTC
>TRBV29-1|NA|TRBJ1-3|TRBD1|16
CSVELGQGLGGNTIYF
TGCAGCGTTGAACTGGGACAGGGCCTAGGTGGAAACACCATATATTTT
>TRBV15|NA|TRBJ1-1|NA|14
CATRKQGTNTEAFF
TGTGCCACCAGAAAACAGGGAACGAACACTGAAGCTTTCTTT
>TRBV20-1|few|TRBJ2-5|TRBD1|14
CSATTGGGKWTQYF
TGCAGTGCGACGACAGGGGGCGGGAAATGGACCCAGTACTTC
>TRBV9|NA|TRBJ2-2|NA|14
CASSTPGVPRELFF
TGTGCCAGCAGCACACCAGGGGTCCCCCGGGAGCTGTTTTTT
>TRBV7-9|few|TRBJ1-6|NA|17
CASSLDGPGVDNSPLHF
TGTGCCAGCAGCTTAGATGGCCCCGGGGTTGACAATTCACCCCTCCACTTT
>TRBV9|NA|TRBJ2-5|TRBD2|16
CASSEGPAGGGETQYF
TGTGCCAGCAGCGAGGGCCCGGCGGGGGGTGGAGAGACCCAGTACTTC
>TRBV7-7|NA|TRBJ2-3|NA|13
CASSSSGVDTQYF
TGTGCCAGCAGCTCCTCAGGGGTGGATACGCAGTATTTT
>TRBV7-9|few|TRBJ2-2|TRBD1|13
CASSTRGFGELFF
TGTGCCAGCAGCACCAGGGGGTTCGGGGAGCTGTTTTTT
>TRBV20-1|many|TRBJ1-2|NA|11
CSAHTIYGYTF
TGCAGTGCCCACACGATCTATGGCTACACCTTC
>TRBV10-3|many|TRBJ1-2|TRBD1|14
CAISEGQVNYGYTF
TGTGCCATCAGTGAAGGACAGGTGAACTATGGCTACACCTTC
>TRBV10-3|many|TRBJ1-1|NA|13
CAISFDWNTEAFF
TGTGCCATCAGTTTCGACTGGAACACTGAAGCTTTCTTT
>TRBV7-9|many|TRBJ2-5|TRBD1|15
CASSPRDREAETQYF
TGTGCCAGCAGCCCCCGGGACAGGGAGGCAGAGACTCAGTACTTC
>TRBV20-1|NA|TRBJ1-5|NA|13
CSAAGISNQPQHF
TGCAGTGCTGCCGGGATTAGCAATCAGCCCCAGCATTTT
>TRBV2|NA|TRBJ1-2|NA|12
CASSAAASGNTF
TGTGCCAGCAGTGCGGCAGCCTCTGGAAACACCTTC
>TRBV29-1|once|TRBJ1-2|TRBD1|13
CSVLTGAGVGYTF
TGCAGCGTGCTGACAGGGGCAGGGGTTGGCTACACCTTC
>TRBV10-2|few|TRBJ1-2|NA|13
CASAPGQEFGYTF
TGTGCCAGTGCCCCTGGTCAGGAATTCGGCTACACCTTC
>TRBV6-6|few|TRBJ1-1|NA|14
CASSRLALDTEAFF
TGTGCCAGCAGTCGACTGGCCCTGGACACTGAAGCTTTCTTT
>TRBV11-2|few|TRBJ2-7|TRBD1|13
CASSSGGGIEQYF
TGTGCCAGCAGCTCAGGGGGCGGGATCGAGCAGTACTTC
>TRBV20-1|many|TRBJ2-5|TRBD1|14
CSAQQGVLQETQYF
TGCAGTGCACAACAGGGGGTACTCCAAGAGACCCAGTACTTC
>TRBV6-6|NA|TRBJ1-1|TRBD1|13
CASSARGLAEAFF
TGTGCCAGCAGTGCCAGGGGGCTGGCTGAAGCTTTCTTT
>TRBV20-1|NA|TRBJ1-4|NA|14
CSAEGGVSGEKLFF
TGCAGTGCCGAGGGGGGAGTGTCGGGAGAAAAACTGTTTTTT
>TRBV7-2|many|TRBJ1-2|TRBD1|15
CASSSYAGTGYGYTF
TGTGCCAGCAGCTCTTATGCGGGGACAGGATATGGCTACACCTTC
>TRBV29-1|NA|TRBJ2-3|TRBD2|15
CGIVPLAESTDTQYF
TGCGGAATCGTCCCACTAGCGGAAAGCACAGATACGCAGTATTTT
>TRBV7-6|few|TRBJ2-7|TRBD1|15
CASSLVPGQGAEQYF
TGTGCCAGCAGCTTGGTTCCGGGACAGGGTGCCGAGCAGTACTTC
>TRBV29-1|many|TRBJ1-1|TRBD1|13
CSVVDRANTEAFF
TGCAGCGTTGTCGACAGGGCCAACACTGAAGCTTTCTTT
>TRBV2|many|TRBJ1-6|NA|16
CASSEIQNAGDSPLHF
TGTGCCAGCAGTGAAATACAGAACGCCGGGGATTCACCCCTCCACTTT
>TRBV12-3/TRBV12-4|NA|TRBJ2-5|TRBD1|15
CASSRVGQGLETQYF
TGTGCCAGCAGCCGAGTGGGACAGGGCCTAGAGACCCAGTACTTC
>TRBV25-1|many|TRBJ1-1|NA|15
CASSSSQGWNTEAFF
TGTGCCAGCAGTTCCAGTCAGGGTTGGAACACTGAAGCTTTCTTT
>TRBV10-3|NA|TRBJ2-7|TRBD2|15
CASSSEGGPSFEQYF
TGTGCCAGCAGTTCGGAGGGAGGGCCTTCATTCGAGCAGTACTTC
>TRBV20-1|NA|TRBJ2-2|TRBD2|15
CSAAGTSGNTGELFF
TGCAGTGCCGCCGGGACTAGCGGTAACACCGGGGAGCTGTTTTTT
>TRBV10-3|NA|TRBJ1-2|TRBD1|14
CASSEITGDYGYTF
TGTGCCAGCAGTGAAATTACAGGGGACTATGGCTACACCTTC
>TRBV20-1|NA|TRBJ1-4|TRBD1|13
CSARQGRMGKLFF
TGCAGTGCAAGACAGGGCCGGATGGGAAAACTGTTTTTT
>TRBV9|many|TRBJ1-4|NA|13
CASSVIPSEKLFF
TGTGCCAGCAGCGTAATCCCGTCGGAAAAACTGTTTTTT
>TRBV7-3|once|TRBJ2-7|NA|18
CASTPLPSRTWGRYEQYF
TGTGCCAGCACCCCTCTCCCCTCCCGGACTTGGGGGAGATACGAGCAGTACTTC
>TRBV27|NA|TRBJ2-5|NA|14
CASSLTVNQETQYF
TGTGCCAGCAGTTTAACGGTGAACCAAGAGACCCAGTACTTC
>TRBV2|NA|TRBJ1-4|TRBD1|13
CASSDRGTAKLFF
TGTGCCAGCAGTGACAGGGGGACGGCAAAACTGTTTTTT
>TRBV25-1|once|TRBJ1-5|NA|16
CASSETGRGKQETQHF
TGTGCCAGCAGTGAAACGGGCAGGGGTAAACAAGAGACCCAGCATTTT
>TRBV5-1|NA|TRBJ2-7|NA|14
CASSLGPPTYEQYF
TGCGCCAGCAGCCTAGGACCCCCAACCTACGAGCAGTACTTC
>TRBV20-1|few|TRBJ1-1|TRBD1|14
CSARGQGADTEAFF
TGCAGTGCTAGAGGACAGGGGGCGGACACTGAAGCTTTCTTT
>TRBV5-1|NA|TRBJ1-5|NA|15
CASSQVLSTNQPQHF
TGCGCCAGCAGCCAAGTTTTAAGCACAAATCAGCCCCAGCATTTT
>TRBV19|NA|TRBJ1-2|NA|15
CASSPSAGDVYGYTF
TGTGCCAGCTCACCGTCGGCCGGGGACGTCTATGGCTACACCTTC
>TRBV7-9|NA|TRBJ2-7|TRBD2|15
CASGTAGGSSYEQYF
TGTGCCAGCGGGACCGCGGGGGGGAGCTCCTACGAGCAGTACTTC
>TRBV28|few|TRBJ2-7|TRBD2|14
CASSPSGRKYEQYF
TGTGCCAGCAGTCCTAGCGGGCGAAAGTACGAGCAGTACTTC
>TRBV20-1|few|TRBJ1-2|TRBD1|12
CSARRGGFGYTF
TGCAGTGCTAGAAGAGGGGGCTTTGGCTACACTTTC
>TRBV5-5|NA|TRBJ1-1|NA|17
CASSLGQGFQVNTEAFF
TGTGCCAGCAGCTTAGGCCAGGGTTTCCAGGTTAACACTGAAGCTTTCTTT
>TRBV5-1|NA|TRBJ2-7|NA|15
CASSQEPGGLGEQYF
TGCGCCAGCAGCCAAGAGCCTGGGGGTTTGGGGGAGCAGTACTTC
>TRBV9|many|TRBJ2-7|NA|14
CASSVGGIDYEQYF
TGTGCCAGCAGCGTGGGCGGGATCGACTACGAGCAGTACTTC
>TRBV20-1|NA|TRBJ1-5|TRBD1|14
CSARAGTDNQPQHF
TGCAGTGCTAGAGCCGGGACAGATAATCAGCCCCAGCATTTT
>TRBV29-1|NA|TRBJ2-2|TRBD1|16
CSVEDPTGANTGELFF
TGCAGCGTTGAAGATCCGACAGGGGCGAACACCGGGGAGCTGTTTTTT
>TRBV29-1|many|TRBJ2-2|TRBD1|12
CSVRQGLGELFF
TGCAGCGTAAGACAGGGGCTCGGGGAGCTGTTTTTT